The 26 T cell receptor beta chains below all came from one sample that was sequenced in a study of T cells expressing NK-cell markers. TCRdb processed the 5' RACE reads again and assigns one entry to each CDR3 protein, with no DNA. This sample contains more than 120,000 distinct CDR3 sequences. The sample consisted of blood T cells: a sorted CD56 or NKG2C T cell subset, CD4+ or CD8+ T cells, or bulk PBMC T cells (not recorded which). The receptors stem from a young man in good health.

The V call is TRBV6-5, the J call TRBJ1-3. Germline CDR1 reads MNHEY; CDR2 reads SVGAGI. CDR3 length equals 15 residues. The CDR3 spells CASSYHGNSGNTIYF.

The V gene is TRBV29-1, the J gene TRBJ1-1. Germline CDR1 reads SQVTM; CDR2 reads ANQGSEA. CDR3 length equals 18 residues. This CDR3 is CSVFGLSDTLEGYTEAFF.

The rearrangement joins TRBV5-1 to TRBJ2-3; with no DNA, the TCRdb D assignment of TRBD2 cannot be verified. CDR1 is SGHRS and CDR2 is YFSETQ in the germline V gene. The CDR3 loop spans 13 amino acids. The CDR3 loop reads CASTGPGGDTQYF.

The chain uses TRBV5-5 and TRBJ1-6; lacking DNA, the TRBD1 call made by TCRdb goes unchecked. The CDR3 runs to 16 residues. Germline values: CDR1 SGHKS, CDR2 YYEKEE (reference sequence). CDR3 residues: CASSRPKRETNSPLHF.

The chain employs TRBV2 and TRBJ2-1; TCRdb's D call, TRBD2, is unchecked because there is no DNA. From germline, CDR1 is SNHLY and CDR2 FYNNEI. This CDR3 has 15 residues. CDR3: CASRGGLAVNNEQFF.

The gene calls are TRBV12-3 or TRBV12-4 and TRBJ2-2; TCRdb gives TRBD1 as the D gene, but with no DNA this cannot be confirmed. The CDR3 covers 19 residues. CDR3 protein: CASSLKDLGASTNTGELFF.

The genes are TRBV5-1 and TRBJ2-3. This CDR3 has 15 residues. Germline assignment: CDR1 SGHRS and CDR2 YFSETQ. The CDR3 sequence: CASTFGLAVTDTQYF.

The chain carries TRBV19 and TRBJ2-1; TCRdb's assignment of TRBD2 cannot be checked, as there is no DNA. This CDR3 has 14 residues. Germline CDR1 LNHDA, CDR2 SQIVND (reference sequence). The CDR3 spells CASTAGLIYNEQFF.

The chain carries TRBV28 and TRBJ2-1; the D call from TCRdb, TRBD1, cannot be confirmed without DNA. Germline V gene sequence: CDR1 MDHEN, CDR2 SYDVKM. The CDR3 contains 14 residues. The CDR3 sequence: CASSPRGGNDEQFF.

V usage is TRBV11-2 and J usage is TRBJ2-3; no DNA is available, so the TRBD2 call from TCRdb remains unchecked. The CDR3 runs to 17 residues. Germline V gene lookup returns CDR1 SGHAT and CDR2 FQNNGV. The CDR3 protein is CASSAIPGLVGTDTQYF.

The rearrangement links TRBV6-5 to TRBJ1-6. This CDR3 region has 14 residues. Germline V lookup: CDR1 MNHEY, CDR2 SVGAGI. CDR3 sequence: CASSYSNNNSPLHF.

J is TRBJ2-3 and V is TRBV10-2; the D call from TCRdb, TRBD1, cannot be confirmed without DNA. This CDR3 spans 16 amino acids. Germline assignment: CDR1 WSHSY and CDR2 SAAADI. The CDR3 sequence is CASSESTGVGADTQYF.

This rearrangement joins TRBV6-5 to TRBJ2-1; TCRdb calls TRBD2, which cannot be checked without DNA. This CDR3 is built from 18 residues. CDR1 is MNHEY, CDR2 SVGAGI, per germline. CDR3 in amino acids: CASSYLAGGQSSYNEQFF.

This rearrangement joins TRBV2 to TRBJ2-1; TCRdb picks TRBD2, but there is no DNA to check that call. CDR1 and CDR2 (germline): SNHLY, FYNNEI. The CDR3 loop spans 15 amino acids. CDR3 sequence: CASSEGLADYNEQFF. Full variable domain (missing parts from reference TRBV2 and TRBJ2-1): EPEVTQTPSHQVTQMGQEVILRCVPISNHLYFYWYRQILGQKVEFLVSFYNNEISEKSEIFDDQFSVERPDGSNFTLKIRSTKLEDSAMYFCASSEGLADYNEQFFGPGTRLTVL.

J is TRBJ1-5 and V is TRBV15. This CDR3 has 12 residues. Germline values: CDR1 LNHNV, CDR2 YYDKDF (reference sequence). This CDR3 is CATSFKQRPQHF.

The chain links TRBV11-2 to TRBJ2-7; TCRdb gives TRBD2 as the D gene, but with no DNA this cannot be confirmed. Germline V gene data show CDR1 as SGHAT and CDR2 as FQNNGV. The CDR3 runs 18 residues. This chain's CDR3 is CASSLEPGLAGMGGEQYF.

The CDR3 loop reads CASSRSPGVGREQYF. The chain joins TRBV11-2 to TRBJ2-7; TCRdb designates TRBD1, a call that cannot be tested without DNA. This CDR3 region has 15 residues. Germline lookup yields CDR1 SGHAT and CDR2 FQNNGV.

This sequence joins TRBV11-2 and TRBJ2-7. This CDR3 contains 13 residues. Germline V CDR1 and CDR2: SGHAT, FQNNGV. The CDR3 sequence: CASSLFIEDEQYF.

The chain links TRBV20-1 to TRBJ2-3. The CDR3 extends over 13 amino acids. From germline, CDR1 is DFQATT and CDR2 SNEGSKA (reference sequence). The CDR3 sequence: CSATVAIEDTQYF.

This sequence joins TRBV5-8 and TRBJ2-2; no DNA is available, so the TRBD1 call from TCRdb remains unchecked. The CDR3 spans 14 residues. The germline CDR1 and CDR2 sequences are SGHTS and YDEGEE. CDR3 loop: CASSLMTGTGELFF.

The V gene is TRBV20-1, the J gene TRBJ1-2. CDR1 is DFQATT and CDR2 is SNEGSKA in the germline V gene (reference sequence). The CDR3 has 13 residues. This chain's CDR3 is CSANALEDYGYTF.

V usage is TRBV11-2 and J usage is TRBJ2-1; TCRdb gives TRBD1 as the D gene, but with no DNA this cannot be confirmed. Per the germline V gene, CDR1 is SGHAT and CDR2 is FQNNGV. There are 16 residues in the CDR3. CDR3 in amino acids: CASSLVWAGANNEQFF.

The chain recombines TRBV7-9 with TRBJ1-5; there is no DNA to check the TCRdb D call of TRBD1. Germline CDR1 reads SEHNR; CDR2 reads FQNEAQ (reference sequence). This CDR3 spans 16 amino acids. The CDR3 region is CASSTETGFSNQPQHF.

This chain joins TRBV10-3 and TRBJ2-1; lacking DNA, the TRBD1 call made by TCRdb goes unchecked. This CDR3 comprises 12 residues. Germline loops: CDR1 ENHRY, CDR2 SYGVKD. The CDR3 protein is CAISELGDEQFF.

The genes are TRBV9 and TRBJ2-7. Per germline, CDR1 SGDLS and CDR2 YYNGEE. The CDR3 consists of 14 residues. CDR3 amino acids: CASSLGRSSYEQYF. Drawing the rest from reference TRBV9 and TRBJ2-7, the complete variable domain is DSGVTQTPKHLITATGQRVTLRCSPRSGDLSVYWYQQSLDQGLQFLIQYYNGEERAKGNILERFSAQQFPDLHSELNLSSLELGDSALYFCASSLGRSSYEQYFGPGTRLTVT.

The J gene is TRBJ2-5, the V gene TRBV20-1; TCRdb names TRBD1, which stays unverified in the absence of DNA. This CDR3 spans 14 amino acids. In germline, CDR1 is DFQATT, CDR2 SNEGSKA (reference sequence). Here the CDR3 reads CSARPGGMLETQYF.